A selection of T cell receptor beta chains follows, all from one sample in a study of blood T cell repertoires in COVID-19. Some clones are missing from TCRdb's copy, which holds only in-frame ones; the method was immunoSEQ multiplex PCR. The sample includes 100,000 to 150,000 clones, approximately 89% of them seen just once. The sequenced material came from peripheral blood. These receptor sequences come from a woman in her 70s with COVID-19, enrolled during active disease. The conserved cysteine and the conserved F or W are not part of the CDR3 here.

v_call	j_call	cdr3_aa
TRBV6-5	TRBJ1-1	ASSRGVEAF
TRBV16	TRBJ1-5	ASSQSGQANQPQH
TRBV9	TRBJ1-1	ASSVGALPNTEAF
TRBV5-1	TRBJ1-1	ASSLMGAYGNTEAF
TRBV30	TRBJ2-2	AWNTRDRVYTGELF
TRBV2	TRBJ2-7	ASSDLRYEQY
TRBV5-5	TRBJ2-2	ASSLLGGLDNTGELF
TRBV7-2	TRBJ1-6	ASSLVVGTSISPLH
TRBV7-9	TRBJ2-7	ASSHGAVTGARGEQY
TRBV3-1/TRBV3-2	TRBJ2-5	ASSQRLLAGVQETQY
TRBV11-1	TRBJ1-1	ASSLAARTNTEAF
TRBV24-1	TRBJ2-1	ATGWDRATNEQF
TRBV4-1	TRBJ1-5	ASSQGVSGHQPQH
TRBV4-1	TRBJ1-6	ASSPGQYNSPLH
TRBV11-2	TRBJ2-3	ASSLGLVGTDTQY
TRBV19	TRBJ2-1	ASSSGEVEF
TRBV7-6	TRBJ2-3	ASSSYGTAFLDTQY
TRBV7-9	TRBJ1-1	ASSLGDSTEAF
TRBV6-5	TRBJ1-1	ASRDRGQGAEAF
TRBV30	TRBJ2-5	AWTRGLAAQETQY